This T cell receptor beta chain comes out of a study of STAT5B mutations in CD4+ large granular lymphocyte leukemia. Study-wide findings and caveats: TRBV06-family usage was enriched in top patient clones (8/27) versus controls (2/35). Patient CD4-sorted repertoires looked more clonal than healthy CD4+ repertoires, even without putative leukemic clones.

V gave up 4 bases and J gave up 7 bases, with 16 bases separating them. CDR1 MDHEN and CDR2 SYDVKM come from the germline V gene. The CDR3 sequence is 14 residues long. Note on this clone: As yet, its antigen is unknown.

Authors' analysis steps: Lowest detectable productive clonotype frequency was 2.59 x 10-5. The table came from immunoSEQ multiplex PCR; TCRdb's copy has only in-frame clones and leaves some out. The D gene and trimming were derived from the DNA, and the V and J assignments and clone size from that table. The sample contains 31,000 or so clones, 85% to 90% of which appear only once. The gene calls are TRBV28 and TRBJ1-2; TRBD1 might be the D (5 bases). This receptor was identified in a human donor in good health. Sequenced sample: CD4+ T cells from blood buffy coats. This chain's CDR3 is CASSSLRGVGGYTF. The CDR3 DNA follows: TGTGCCAGCAGTTCCCTACGGGGGGTGGGTGGCTACACCTTC.